Following are 9 T cell receptor beta chains from one sample sequenced in a study of blood T cell repertoires in COVID-19. The assay was immunoSEQ multiplex PCR, and TCRdb's table has in-frame clones only and misses some. Of around 71,000 clones in the sample, roughly 83% were seen once. The specimen was peripheral blood. The receptors shown here come from a man in his 70s with acute or convalescent COVID-19.

A single count supports this clone. This chain links TRBV18 with TRBJ1-1, with D unresolved. The CDR3 is 17 amino acids. The V gene's germline CDR1 is KGHSH and CDR2 LQKENI. V gave up 5 bases and J gave up 4 bases, with 23 bases separating them. CDR3 residues: CASSSKMSSPLGTEAFF. Written as DNA, the CDR3 is TGTGCCAGCTCATCGAAAATGAGTAGCCCTCTCGGCACTGAAGCTTTCTTT.

The CDR3 is CASSSSGTVISGANVLTF. As DNA, the CDR3 is TGTGCCAGCAGTTCATCCGGGACAGTCATATCTGGGGCCAACGTCCTGACTTTC. The gene calls are TRBV6-7 and TRBJ2-6; 7 bases map to TRBD1. TRBV6-7 is recorded as an ORF, its role being uncertain. The CDR3 runs to 18 residues. J lost 1 base, V lost 4 bases, and 10 bases had no gene match.

J is TRBJ1-2 and V is TRBV30; 7 bases line up with TRBD1. V dropped 5 bases and J dropped 2; count of bases not matched to a gene: 17. The germline V gene has CDR1 GTSNPN and CDR2 SVGIG (reference sequence). This CDR3 is built from 17 residues. CDR3 coding DNA: TGTGCCTGGGGCAACAGGGGCAGGGTGTGGGTAAACTATGGCTACACCTTC. It encodes CAWGNRGRVWVNYGYTF.

This clone appeared once. The genes are TRBV5-1 and TRBJ1-5, with unresolved D. The CDR3 is 14 residues long. Germline CDR1 is SGHRS and CDR2 is YFSETQ. Trimming removed 4 bases from V and 3 bases from J, with 11 bases in between. The CDR3 coding sequence is TGCGCCAGCAGCCCCGGGAACAACAATCAGCCCCAGCATTTT. Protein product: CASSPGNNNQPQHF.

The gene calls are TRBV6-6 and TRBJ2-7; a possible D gene is TRBD1 (5 bases). This CDR3 comprises 12 residues. Germline V gives CDR1 MNHNY, CDR2 SVGAGI (reference sequence). V was trimmed by 2 bases and J by 3 bases, leaving 5 bases between them. The CDR3 sequence: CASSYDSYEQYF. CDR3 coding DNA: TGTGCCAGCAGTTACGACAGCTACGAGCAGTACTTC.

This clone was seen more than once but under ten times. This sequence joins TRBV10-1 and TRBJ2-7, with 8 positions matching TRBD1. Looked up from germline, CDR1 is WNHNN and CDR2 is SYGVQD (reference sequence). The CDR3 is 13 amino acids. J gave up 5 bases and V 6 bases, and 6 bases lay outside the gene matches. CDR3 protein: CASSPGTGHEQYF. The CDR3 DNA sequence: TGCGCCAGCAGCCCCGGGACAGGCCACGAGCAGTACTTC.

The rearrangement joins TRBV19 to TRBJ2-5; the D gene is possibly TRBD1 (6 bases). The CDR3 is 14 residues long. Per germline, CDR1 LNHDA and CDR2 SQIVND (reference sequence). Trimming left V 5 bases short and J 3 bases short, with 13 bases between. The CDR3, as DNA: TGTGCCAGTAGTTCACACCAGGGGAAAGAGACCCAGTACTTC. Translated, it gives CASSSHQGKETQYF.

This CDR3 is CASSQGLGGYTF. The CDR3 DNA follows: TGTGCCAGCAGTCAGGGTTTAGGGGGCTACACCTTC. The chain combines TRBV28 with TRBJ1-2; D may be TRBD1 (5 bases). V was shortened by 5 bases and J by 8 bases, with 12 bases between the two germline ends. The CDR3 is made up of 12 amino acids. Germline CDR1 is MDHEN and CDR2 is SYDVKM.

V and J are TRBV9 and TRBJ1-3, with D unclear. Trimming pared 4 bases from V and 1 base from J, leaving 9 bases between. The CDR3 length is 14 residues. Germline lookup yields CDR1 SGDLS and CDR2 YYNGEE. CDR3 loop: CASSQVRSGNTIYF. The CDR3 DNA is TGTGCCAGCAGCCAAGTTAGATCTGGAAACACCATATATTTT. Complete variable domain (other parts from reference TRBV9 and TRBJ1-3): DSGVTQTPKHLITATGQRVTLRCSPRSGDLSVYWYQQSLDQGLQFLIQYYNGEERAKGNILERFSAQQFPDLHSELNLSSLELGDSALYFCASSQVRSGNTIYFGEGSWLTVV.